Below are 14 T cell receptor beta chains sequenced from a single sample in a study of T cell responses to AZD1222 COVID-19 vaccine. The method was immunoSEQ multiplex PCR; TCRdb's version includes in-frame clones alone and lacks a portion of them. The sample has roughly 180,000 clones; roughly 90% are singletons. The source was peripheral blood, collected on day 0 of AZD1222 vaccination. Every receptor here comes from an adult in good health.

The genes are TRBV6-5 and TRBJ1-1; perhaps TRBD1 as D (6 bases). V lost 6 bases and J 12 bases, leaving 17 bases between the germline ends. This CDR3 has 12 amino acids. Looked up from germline, CDR1 is MNHEY and CDR2 is SVGAGI. The CDR3 sequence: CASRVIQGWSFF. The CDR3, as DNA: TGTGCCAGCAGAGTTATACAGGGTTGGTCTTTCTTT.

This chain uses TRBV19 with TRBJ2-7; 9 bases align to TRBD1. The germline V gene has CDR1 LNHDA and CDR2 SQIVND (reference sequence). The trim removed 3 bases at V and 4 bases at J, leaving 7 bases unmatched. The CDR3 is 15 amino acids. Written as DNA, the CDR3 is TGTGCCAGTAGTATGCACAGGGGGCGGGGGTACGAGCAGTACTTC. This sequence encodes CASSMHRGRGYEQYF.

The chain combines TRBV28 with TRBJ2-7; a weak D match, TRBD1 (6 bases). The CDR3 has 14 amino acids. CDR1 is MDHEN and CDR2 is SYDVKM in the germline V gene. Trimming shortened V by 3 bases and J by 3 bases, and 12 bases separated the two germline ends. CDR3 sequence: CASSLPQGIYEQYF. DNA for the CDR3: TGTGCCAGCAGTTTGCCTCAGGGGATCTACGAGCAGTACTTC. The full variable domain, in which reference TRBV28 and TRBJ2-7 provide the parts outside the CDR3, is DVKVTQSSRYLVKRTGEKVFLECVQDMDHENMFWYRQDPGLGLRLIYFSYDVKMKEKGDIPEGYSVSREKKERFSLILESASTNQTSMYLCASSLPQGIYEQYFGPGTRLTVT.

CDR3 region: CASSLEFGSISYEQYF. The CDR3, as DNA: TGCGCCAGCAGCTTGGAGTTCGGCAGCATCTCCTACGAGCAGTACTTC. This rearrangement joins TRBV5-1 to TRBJ2-7; D gene uncertain. CDR3 length: 16 residues. Per germline, CDR1 SGHRS and CDR2 YFSETQ. With 0 bases removed from V and 0 bases from J, the gap between germline ends came to 13 bases.

This clone was recorded a few times. This chain joins TRBV7-9 and TRBJ1-2; tentative D call: TRBD1 (5 bases). The V end was cut by 4 bases, the J end by 4 bases, with 19 bases between. Germline CDR1 and CDR2: SEHNR and FQNEAQ (reference sequence). The CDR3 has 16 residues. CDR3 residues: CASSSTGGRTRYGYTF. The CDR3 nucleotides are TGTGCCAGCAGCTCCACCGGGGGGAGGACCCGCTATGGCTACACCTTC.

J is TRBJ2-5 and V is TRBV5-4; 8 positions agree with TRBD2. V was clipped by 4 bases and J by 2 bases; unmatched bases: 10. This CDR3 is built from 16 residues. Germline lookup yields CDR1 SGHNT and CDR2 YYREEE (reference sequence). The CDR3 loop reads CASSRRSAGEQETQYF. The CDR3 DNA follows: TGTGCCAGCAGCCGCCGATCAGCGGGAGAACAAGAGACCCAGTACTTC.

The DNA of the CDR3 is TGTGCCAGCTCACCATCGGGACAGGGAGAGACCCAGTACTTC. This gives the protein CASSPSGQGETQYF. The chain has TRBV18 and TRBJ2-5, with 9 bases matching TRBD1. Trimming at V came to 2 bases and at J to 4 bases, leaving 2 bases not matched to a gene. CDR1 KGHSH and CDR2 LQKENI come from the germline V gene. CDR3 length equals 14 residues.

The chain is built from TRBV6-4 and TRBJ2-2; the match to TRBD2 covers 7 bases. V was pared by 2 bases and J by 8 bases, with 5 bases of the junction left unmatched. The CDR3 is 14 amino acids. Germline V gives CDR1 MRHNA, CDR2 SNTAGT. The CDR3 region has the DNA TGTGCCAGCAGTGACGGGAGCGGGAATGGGGAGCTGTTTTTT. The encoded protein is CASSDGSGNGELFF.

The gene calls are TRBV5-1 and TRBJ2-2; the D call may be TRBD1 or TRBD2 (6 bases each). This CDR3 spans 17 amino acids. V was shortened by 4 bases and J by 6 bases, with 22 bases between the two germline ends. CDR1 SGHRS and CDR2 YFSETQ come from the germline V gene. CDR3 sequence (DNA): TGCGCCAGCAGCACATCCCCCGGGGGCGTAATTGCCGGGGAGCTGTTTTTT. It yields the protein CASSTSPGGVIAGELFF. The whole variable domain, remainder taken from reference TRBV5-1 and TRBJ2-2, is KAGVTQTPRYLIKTRGQQVTLSCSPISGHRSVSWYQQTPGQGLQFLFEYFSETQRNKGNFPGRFSGRQFSNSRSEMNVSTLELGDSALYLCASSTSPGGVIAGELFFGEGSRLTVL.

The V and J genes are TRBV5-6 and TRBJ2-2; D possibly corresponds to TRBD2 (6 bases). The CDR3 contains 14 residues. CDR1 is SGHDT, CDR2 YYEEEE, per germline. V lost 3 bases to trimming and J lost 7 bases, with 13 bases between them. The CDR3 spells CASSSRDSLGELFF. The CDR3 region has the DNA TGTGCCAGCAGCTCCCGGGACTCCCTCGGGGAGCTGTTTTTT.

V usage is TRBV21-1 and J usage is TRBJ2-7; the table's D call, TRBD2, has no DNA check behind it. TRBV21-1 is an annotated pseudogene. CDR3 length: 18 residues. The CDR3 loop reads CASSKARAGVRMAYEQYF. In nucleotides, the CDR3 is TGTGCCAGCAGCAAAGCGCGAGCGGGAGTCAGGATGGCCTACGAGCAGTACTTC.

This clone was seen once. This CDR3 is CASSFQGLAGSWLYF. For the CDR3, the DNA is TGTGCCAGCAGTTTCCAGGGACTAGCGGGATCATGGCTGTACTTC. The chain combines TRBV6-5 with TRBJ2-7; TRBD2 agrees at 13 bases. Per germline, CDR1 MNHEY and CDR2 SVGAGI. This CDR3 region has 15 residues. V shed 4 bases and J 12 bases; nucleotides not matched to a gene: 12.

This chain connects TRBV4-1 to TRBJ1-1; D gene ambiguous. The length of the CDR3 is 15 residues. Trimming removed 1 base from V and 4 bases from J, with 13 bases in between. CDR1 is MGHRA and CDR2 is YSYEKL in the germline V gene. CDR3 sequence reads: CASSQGGREGTEAFF. The CDR3 coding sequence is TGCGCCAGCAGCCAAGGCGGTAGGGAGGGCACTGAAGCTTTCTTT.

V and J are TRBV7-9 and TRBJ1-6; no clear D. Germline V gene lookup returns CDR1 SEHNR and CDR2 FQNEAQ (reference sequence). V lost 5 bases and J 7 bases, leaving 15 bases between the germline ends. This CDR3 has 15 residues. The CDR3, as DNA: TGTGCCAGCAGCAGGGATGTTAGGGCAAATTCACCCCTCCACTTT. Protein product: CASSRDVRANSPLHF.